Below are 21 T cell receptor beta chains sequenced from a single sample in a study of blood T cell repertoires in COVID-19. Data came from immunoSEQ multiplex PCR; TCRdb stores just in-frame clones and leaves some out. The data hold some 150,000 clones, with more than 80% observed a single time. The sample consisted of PBMCs or T cells enriched from blood (not recorded which). The receptors derive from a man over 45 who had recovered from COVID-19.

The rearrangement links TRBV7-2 to TRBJ2-3; TRBD2 agrees at 9 bases. The CDR3 spans 15 residues. V shed 1 base, J shed 7 bases, and the junction held 6 bases outside the gene matches. Looked up from germline, CDR1 is SGHTA and CDR2 is FQGNSA. CDR3 residues: CASSLEGGGAHTQYF. CDR3 in DNA: TGTGCCAGCAGCTTAGAAGGCGGGGGGGCCCATACGCAGTATTTT.

The chain is built from TRBV7-6 and TRBJ2-2; 8 positions match TRBD1. The CDR3 runs to 15 residues. Germline trimming cut 5 bases from V and 4 bases from J; bases unmatched to any gene: 6. CDR1 and CDR2 (germline): SGHVS, FNYEAQ. The CDR3 loop is CASSRGQGGTGELFF. In DNA, the CDR3 is TGTGCCAGCAGCCGAGGACAGGGCGGCACCGGGGAGCTGTTTTTT.

The chain employs TRBV5-1 and TRBJ1-1; D gene unclear. Germline CDR1 reads SGHRS; CDR2 reads YFSETQ. This CDR3 spans 13 amino acids. Between the trimmed V and J ends, which lost 2 bases and 0 bases, there was a span of 5 bases. Here the CDR3 reads CASSLEVNTEAFF. CDR3 DNA sequence: TGCGCCAGCAGCTTAGAGGTGAACACTGAAGCTTTCTTT. Supplemented by reference TRBV5-1 and TRBJ1-1, the full variable domain reads KAGVTQTPRYLIKTRGQQVTLSCSPISGHRSVSWYQQTPGQGLQFLFEYFSETQRNKGNFPGRFSGRQFSNSRSEMNVSTLELGDSALYLCASSLEVNTEAFFGQGTRLTVV.

The chain links TRBV18 to TRBJ2-3; 9 nucleotides align to TRBD1. The germline V gene encodes CDR1 KGHSH and CDR2 LQKENI. Trimming took 3 bases from V and 6 from J; bases not matched to a gene: 10. The CDR3 consists of 16 residues. The CDR3 DNA reads as TGTGCCAGCTCACCGACCACAGGGGGCTTGGGTGATACGCAGTATTTT. Translation gives CASSPTTGGLGDTQYF.

This chain's CDR3 is CASSSRQAEVGELFF. The CDR3 nucleotides read TGTGCCAGCAGCTCACGCCAGGCAGAAGTGGGGGAGCTGTTTTTT. This rearrangement joins TRBV11-2 to TRBJ2-2, with unresolved D. Germline V gene data show CDR1 as SGHAT and CDR2 as FQNNGV. Trimming left V 4 bases short and J 8 bases short, with 17 bases between. CDR3 size: 15 residues.

The chain carries TRBV28 and TRBJ1-6; D ambiguous. The CDR3 contains 14 residues. The germline V gene encodes CDR1 MDHEN and CDR2 SYDVKM. V was clipped by 5 bases and J by 7 bases, with 12 bases between them. The CDR3 region is CASSKPGRNSPLHF. CDR3 DNA sequence: TGTGCCAGCAGTAAACCAGGTCGGAATTCACCCCTCCACTTT.

CDR3 nucleotides: TGTGCCAGCAGTTTACCCCGACAGAGACCCTACGAGCAGTACTTC. Translation: CASSLPRQRPYEQYF. The chain couples TRBV28 to TRBJ2-7; maybe TRBD1 (5 bases). The CDR3 length is 15 residues. V lost 2 bases and J 2 bases, leaving 13 bases between the germline ends. CDR1 and CDR2 (germline): MDHEN, SYDVKM.

This chain links TRBV29-1 with TRBJ1-4, with 11 bases identical to TRBD1. CDR1 is SQVTM and CDR2 is ANQGSEA in the germline V gene. Unmatched junction bases numbered 13, after V lost 6 bases and J lost 10 bases. CDR3 length: 15 amino acids. CDR3 region: CSVRSPGQGEGKLFF. The DNA of the CDR3 is TGCAGCGTACGATCCCCGGGACAGGGGGAGGGAAAACTGTTTTTT.

The V call is TRBV9, the J call TRBJ2-3; D is uncertain. This CDR3 comprises 13 residues. Germline V gene sequence: CDR1 SGDLS, CDR2 YYNGEE. V was shortened by 4 bases and J by 2 bases, with 8 bases between the two germline ends. CDR3 residues: CASSPHNTDTQYF. CDR3 DNA: TGTGCCAGCAGCCCTCACAACACAGATACGCAGTATTTT.

The chain uses TRBV28 and TRBJ2-2; 7 nucleotides agree with TRBD1. Per the germline V gene, CDR1 is MDHEN and CDR2 is SYDVKM. The CDR3 totals 15 residues. J lost 1 base, V lost 8 bases, and 7 bases had no gene match. The chain's CDR3 is CASLRWTGNTGELFF. CDR3 nucleotide sequence: TGTGCCAGCCTACGGTGGACAGGGAACACCGGGGAGCTGTTTTTT.

This rearrangement joins TRBV19 to TRBJ2-1, with 9 nucleotides matching TRBD2. With V trimmed by 1 base and J by 2 bases, 3 bases remained unmatched. The CDR3 contains 16 residues. Germline V gives CDR1 LNHDA, CDR2 SQIVND (reference sequence). CDR3 sequence reads: CASSIGGGGAYNEQFF. CDR3 nucleotide sequence: TGTGCCAGTAGTATAGGAGGCGGGGGGGCCTACAATGAGCAGTTCTTC.

The rearrangement uses TRBV19 and TRBJ2-6; 9 bases fit TRBD1. With V trimmed by 5 bases and J by 2 bases, 7 bases remained unmatched. Germline assignment: CDR1 LNHDA and CDR2 SQIVND (reference sequence). CDR3 length: 17 amino acids. The CDR3 region is CASSPDRGSTGANVLTF. Here the CDR3 DNA reads TGTGCCAGTAGTCCGGACAGGGGTAGTACTGGGGCCAACGTCCTGACTTTC.

The J gene is TRBJ2-2, the V gene TRBV5-4; TRBD2 matches at 8 bases. Germline V lookup: CDR1 SGHNT, CDR2 YYREEE (reference sequence). Losses at the gene ends were 5 bases for V and 4 bases for J; bases not matched to a gene: 10. The CDR3 sequence is 16 residues long. Here the CDR3 DNA reads TGTGCCAGCAGAGAGGCTAGCGGGCGAGGCACCGGGGAGCTGTTTTTT. Amino acids: CASREASGRGTGELFF.

This clone was recorded a few times. This chain uses TRBV2 with TRBJ1-2, with 7 bases aligning to TRBD1. V was pared by 2 bases and J by 8 bases, with 2 bases of the junction left unmatched. This CDR3 is 12 amino acids long. The V gene's germline CDR1 is SNHLY and CDR2 FYNNEI. The CDR3 DNA sequence: TGTGCCAGCAGTGAACAGGGGGAAGGCTACACCTTC. Translating gives CASSEQGEGYTF. The whole variable domain, filled in from reference TRBV2 and TRBJ1-2, reads EPEVTQTPSHQVTQMGQEVILRCVPISNHLYFYWYRQILGQKVEFLVSFYNNEISEKSEIFDDQFSVERPDGSNFTLKIRSTKLEDSAMYFCASSEQGEGYTFGSGTRLTVV.

The V call is TRBV5-1, the J call TRBJ2-3, with TRBD2 identical over 12 bases. J lost 9 bases, V lost 6 bases, and 17 bases had no gene match. Germline values: CDR1 SGHRS, CDR2 YFSETQ. This CDR3 is built from 17 residues. The chain's CDR3 is CASNSLVTSGRLGTQYF. The CDR3 DNA reads as TGCGCCAGCAACTCCTTGGTGACTAGCGGGAGACTGGGCACGCAGTATTTT. Full variable domain (rest looked up from reference TRBV5-1 and TRBJ2-3): KAGVTQTPRYLIKTRGQQVTLSCSPISGHRSVSWYQQTPGQGLQFLFEYFSETQRNKGNFPGRFSGRQFSNSRSEMNVSTLELGDSALYLCASNSLVTSGRLGTQYFGPGTRLTVL.

The chain recombines TRBV30 with TRBJ1-4, with a possible D match to TRBD1 (5 bases). Germline values: CDR1 GTSNPN, CDR2 SVGIG (reference sequence). CDR3 length equals 13 residues. V gave up 2 bases and J gave up 12 bases, with 16 bases separating them. The CDR3 DNA is TGTGCCTGGAGTCATAATCTACAAGGGGAACTGTTTTTT. Translation gives CAWSHNLQGELFF. Drawing the rest from reference TRBV30 and TRBJ1-4, the complete variable domain is SQTIHQWPATLVQPVGSPLSLECTVEGTSNPNLYWYRQAAGRGLQLLFYSVGIGQISSEVPQNLSASRPQDRQFILSSKKLLLSDSGFYLCAWSHNLQGELFFGSGTQLSVL.

This chain uses TRBV6-1 with TRBJ2-1, with D tentatively TRBD2 (5 bases). The V end was cut by 3 bases, the J end by 6 bases, with 15 bases between. The CDR3 contains 15 residues. CDR1 is MNHNS and CDR2 is SASEGT in the germline V gene. CDR3 bases: TGTGCCAGCAGTGATGCACTAGTTGGTCGCAATGAGCAGTTCTTC. Translating gives CASSDALVGRNEQFF.

This chain joins TRBV2 and TRBJ2-5, with TRBD2 matching 9 bases. The CDR3 covers 15 residues. Germline V gene lookup returns CDR1 SNHLY and CDR2 FYNNEI. V was clipped by 9 bases and J by 5 bases; unmatched bases: 13. The CDR3 is CASKSRGGLGETQYF. The CDR3 bases are TGTGCCAGTAAATCGCGGGGGGGCCTCGGGGAGACCCAGTACTTC. The full variable domain, rest sourced from reference TRBV2 and TRBJ2-5, is EPEVTQTPSHQVTQMGQEVILRCVPISNHLYFYWYRQILGQKVEFLVSFYNNEISEKSEIFDDQFSVERPDGSNFTLKIRSTKLEDSAMYFCASKSRGGLGETQYFGPGTRLLVL.

This chain connects TRBV2 to TRBJ2-1, with 7 bases lining up with TRBD2. This CDR3 is 16 amino acids long. Trimming took 3 bases from V and 0 from J; bases not matched to a gene: 5. CDR1 is SNHLY and CDR2 is FYNNEI in the germline V gene. The CDR3 loop reads CASSEEAGSSYNEQFF. CDR3 coding DNA: TGTGCCAGCAGTGAGGAAGCGGGGAGCTCCTACAATGAGCAGTTCTTC. Variable domain in full (rest from reference TRBV2 and TRBJ2-1): EPEVTQTPSHQVTQMGQEVILRCVPISNHLYFYWYRQILGQKVEFLVSFYNNEISEKSEIFDDQFSVERPDGSNFTLKIRSTKLEDSAMYFCASSEEAGSSYNEQFFGPGTRLTVL.

The chain recombines TRBV29-1 with TRBJ1-2; 7 bases are a match to TRBD1. CDR1 and CDR2 from the germline V gene are SQVTM and ANQGSEA. This CDR3 is 12 amino acids long. V was pared by 8 bases and J by 7 bases, with 10 bases of the junction left unmatched. The chain's CDR3 is CSSGQARSGYTF. CDR3 sequence (DNA): TGCAGCTCCGGACAGGCTAGGAGTGGCTACACCTTC.

This rearrangement joins TRBV4-1 to TRBJ1-2; 7 bases are shared with TRBD1. The CDR3 loop spans 16 amino acids. V shed 4 bases, J shed 4 bases, and the junction held 12 bases outside the gene matches. The germline gives CDR1 MGHRA, CDR2 YSYEKL. CDR3 region: CASSLPGTENRYGYTF. In DNA, the CDR3 is TGCGCCAGCAGCCTACCCGGGACAGAGAATCGCTATGGCTACACCTTC.